This T cell receptor beta chain was sequenced in a study of metastatic and nonmetastatic thyroid tumors. Study details: Repertoire comparison spanned blood and tumor or nodule tissue of malignant and benign thyroid patients. Study results and limitations: Relative to benign nodules, malignant thyroid tumors were reportedly characterized by significantly elevated TCR beta diversity in blood and tumor.

Until they underwent thyroid surgery, no patient had received any treatment. This clone was recorded once. Antigen: not known. In the study's own analysis: For papillary thyroid cancer, a distant-metastasis classifier was constructed from CDR3 differences observed across clinicopathological groups. TCRdb re-analyzed the PCR reads using MiXCR. What appears here as the V and J calls and clone size reflects TCRdb's work, not the paper's. Of under 40,000 clones listed, approximately 17% were seen once; the top ten hold roughly 7.1%. The source material was blood. The TCR comes from a female donor with papillary thyroid cancer or a benign thyroid nodule (not recorded which). Some clones in this sample may be carry-over from other donors' samples.

The DNA of the CDR3 is TGCGCCAGCAGCCAAAACCCCGGGACAGGGGGCAATGAGCAGTTCTTC. Protein product: CASSQNPGTGGNEQFF. J is TRBJ2-1 and V is TRBV4-1; TRBD1 aligns across 11 bases. CDR1 and CDR2 (germline): MGHRA, YSYEKL. V lost 2 bases to trimming and J lost 6 bases; unmatched junction nucleotides: 6. The CDR3 totals 16 residues.